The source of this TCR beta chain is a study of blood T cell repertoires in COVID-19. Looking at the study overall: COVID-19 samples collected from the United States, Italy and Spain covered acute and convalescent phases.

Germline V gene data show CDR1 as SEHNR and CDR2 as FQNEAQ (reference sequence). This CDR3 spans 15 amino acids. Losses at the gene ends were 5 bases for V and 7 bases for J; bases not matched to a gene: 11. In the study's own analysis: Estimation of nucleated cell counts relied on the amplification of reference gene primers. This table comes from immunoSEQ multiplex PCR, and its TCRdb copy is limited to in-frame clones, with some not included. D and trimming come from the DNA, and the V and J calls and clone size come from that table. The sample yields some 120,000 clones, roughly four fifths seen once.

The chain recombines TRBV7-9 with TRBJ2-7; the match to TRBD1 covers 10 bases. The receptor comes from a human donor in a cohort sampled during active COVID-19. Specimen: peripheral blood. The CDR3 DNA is TGTGCCAGCAGCCCCATGGGACAGGGGCTCGGTGAGCAGTACTTC. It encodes CASSPMGQGLGEQYF.